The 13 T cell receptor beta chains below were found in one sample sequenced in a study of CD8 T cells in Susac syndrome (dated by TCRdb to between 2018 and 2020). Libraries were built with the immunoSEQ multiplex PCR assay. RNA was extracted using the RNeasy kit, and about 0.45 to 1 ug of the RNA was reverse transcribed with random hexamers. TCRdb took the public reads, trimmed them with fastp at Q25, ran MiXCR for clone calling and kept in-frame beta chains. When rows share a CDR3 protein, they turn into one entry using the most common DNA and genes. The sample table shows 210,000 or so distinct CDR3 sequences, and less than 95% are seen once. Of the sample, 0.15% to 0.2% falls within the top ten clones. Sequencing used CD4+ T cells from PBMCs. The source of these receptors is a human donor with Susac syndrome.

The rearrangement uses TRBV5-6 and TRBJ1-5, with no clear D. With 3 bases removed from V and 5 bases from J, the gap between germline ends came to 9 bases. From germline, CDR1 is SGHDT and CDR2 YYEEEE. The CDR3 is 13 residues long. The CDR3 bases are TGTGCCAGCAGCTCGCGGGCGGATCAGCCCCAGCATTTT. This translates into CASSSRADQPQHF.

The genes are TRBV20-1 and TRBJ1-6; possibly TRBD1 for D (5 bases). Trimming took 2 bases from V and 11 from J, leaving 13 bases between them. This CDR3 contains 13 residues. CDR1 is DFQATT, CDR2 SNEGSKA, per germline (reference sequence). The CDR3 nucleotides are TGCAGTGCTAGACGGGGGGAAATTCCACCCCTCCACTTT. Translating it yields CSARRGEIPPLHF.

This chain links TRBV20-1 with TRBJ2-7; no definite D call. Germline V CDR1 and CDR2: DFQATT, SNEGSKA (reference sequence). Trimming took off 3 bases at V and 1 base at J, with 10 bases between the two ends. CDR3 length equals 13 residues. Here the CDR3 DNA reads TGCAGTGCTAGCCCCCTGGAATCCTACGAGCAGTACTTC. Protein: CSASPLESYEQYF.

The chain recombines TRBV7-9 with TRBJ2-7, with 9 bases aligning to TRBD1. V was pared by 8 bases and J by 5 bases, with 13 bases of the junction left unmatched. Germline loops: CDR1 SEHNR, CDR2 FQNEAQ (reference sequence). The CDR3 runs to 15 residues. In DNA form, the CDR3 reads TGTGCCAGCGACCCTGGGGGACAGGGAGTTCACGAGCAGTACTTC. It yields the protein CASDPGGQGVHEQYF.

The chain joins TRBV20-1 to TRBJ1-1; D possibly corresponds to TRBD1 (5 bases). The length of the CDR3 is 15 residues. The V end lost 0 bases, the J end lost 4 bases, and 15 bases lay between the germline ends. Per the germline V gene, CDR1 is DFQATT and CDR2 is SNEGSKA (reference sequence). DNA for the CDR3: TGCAGTGCTAGAGATCTAAGGGGCGGGAGCACTGAAGCTTTCTTT. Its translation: CSARDLRGGSTEAFF.

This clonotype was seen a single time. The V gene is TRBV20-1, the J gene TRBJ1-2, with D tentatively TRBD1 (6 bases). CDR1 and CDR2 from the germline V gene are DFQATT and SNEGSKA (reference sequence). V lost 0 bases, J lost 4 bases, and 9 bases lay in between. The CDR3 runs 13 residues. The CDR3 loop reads CSARDGGSYGYTF. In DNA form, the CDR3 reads TGCAGTGCTAGAGATGGGGGCAGCTATGGCTACACCTTC.

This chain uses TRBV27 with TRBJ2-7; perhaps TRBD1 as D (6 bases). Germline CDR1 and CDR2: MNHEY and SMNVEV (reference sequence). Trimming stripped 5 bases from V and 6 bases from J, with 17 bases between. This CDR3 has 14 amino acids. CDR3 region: CASSPRGYTVEQYF. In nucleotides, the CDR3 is TGTGCCAGCAGTCCTAGGGGGTACACAGTCGAGCAGTACTTC.

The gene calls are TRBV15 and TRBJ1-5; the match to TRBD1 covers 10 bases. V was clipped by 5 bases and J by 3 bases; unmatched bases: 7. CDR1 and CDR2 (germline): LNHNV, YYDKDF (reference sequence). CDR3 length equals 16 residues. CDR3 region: CATSSWGQGNNQPQHF. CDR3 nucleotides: TGTGCCACCAGCTCGTGGGGACAGGGGAACAATCAGCCCCAGCATTTT.

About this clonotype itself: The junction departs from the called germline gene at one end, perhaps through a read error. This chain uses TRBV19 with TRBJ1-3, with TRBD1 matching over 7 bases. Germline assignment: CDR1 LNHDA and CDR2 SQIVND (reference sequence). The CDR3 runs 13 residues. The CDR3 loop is CASSYRDRPPEHF. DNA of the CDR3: TGTGCCAGTAGTTACCGGGACAGACCCCCAGAGCATTTT.

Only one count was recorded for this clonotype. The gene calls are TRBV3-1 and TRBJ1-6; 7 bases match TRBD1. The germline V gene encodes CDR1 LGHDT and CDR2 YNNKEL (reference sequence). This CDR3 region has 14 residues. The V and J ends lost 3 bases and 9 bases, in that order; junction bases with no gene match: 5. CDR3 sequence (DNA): TGTGCCAGCAGCCAGGGGGACAGTGGTTCACCCCTCCACTTT. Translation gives CASSQGDSGSPLHF.

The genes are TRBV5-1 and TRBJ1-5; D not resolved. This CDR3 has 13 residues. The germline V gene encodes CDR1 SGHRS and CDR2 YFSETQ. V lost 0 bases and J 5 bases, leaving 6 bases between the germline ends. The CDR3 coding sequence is TGCGCCAGCAGCTTGGAGGTGGATCAGCCCCAGCATTTT. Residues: CASSLEVDQPQHF.

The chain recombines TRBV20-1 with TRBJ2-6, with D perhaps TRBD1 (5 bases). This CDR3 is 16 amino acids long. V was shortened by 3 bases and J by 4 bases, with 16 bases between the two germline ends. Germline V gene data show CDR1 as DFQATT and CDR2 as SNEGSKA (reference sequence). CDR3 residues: CSASLVPGRGANVLTF. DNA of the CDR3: TGCAGTGCTAGTCTTGTGCCAGGGCGAGGGGCCAACGTCCTGACTTTC.

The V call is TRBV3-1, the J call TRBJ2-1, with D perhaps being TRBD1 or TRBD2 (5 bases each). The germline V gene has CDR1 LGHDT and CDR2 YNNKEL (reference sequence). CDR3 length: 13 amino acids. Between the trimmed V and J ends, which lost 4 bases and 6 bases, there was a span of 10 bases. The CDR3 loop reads CASSPGLINEQFF. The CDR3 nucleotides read TGTGCCAGCAGCCCGGGGCTGATCAATGAGCAGTTCTTC.